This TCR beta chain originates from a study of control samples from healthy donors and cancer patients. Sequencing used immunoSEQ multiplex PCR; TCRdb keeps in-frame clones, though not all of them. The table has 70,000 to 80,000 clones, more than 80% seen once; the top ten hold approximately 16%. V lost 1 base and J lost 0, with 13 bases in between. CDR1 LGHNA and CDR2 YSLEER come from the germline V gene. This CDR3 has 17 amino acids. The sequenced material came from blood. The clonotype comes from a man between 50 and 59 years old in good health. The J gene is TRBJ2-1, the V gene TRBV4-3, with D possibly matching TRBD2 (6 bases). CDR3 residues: CASSQVYFGSSYNEQFF. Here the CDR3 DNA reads TGCGCCAGCAGCCAAGTTTATTTCGGGAGCTCCTACAATGAGCAGTTCTTC.